A selection of T cell receptor beta chains follows, all from one sample in a study of cytomegalovirus exposure and HLA in healthy donors. Sequencing used immunoSEQ multiplex PCR; TCRdb keeps in-frame clones, though not all of them. The sample shows 250,000 to 350,000 clones, nearly 90% of them seen only once. Sample: PBMCs. All receptors derive from a man aged 25 to 40 in good health and CMV-seronegative. Each CDR3 is given with its conserved first and last residue. The D gene is left open where the match is weak. Clone size appears in some rows only: once, few, many, or a class for an expanded clone.

j_gene,d_gene,abundance,v_gene,CDR3aa,CDR3nt
TRBJ1-2,TRBD1,NA,TRBV6-6,CASSATGGGYTF,TGTGCCAGCAGTGCGACAGGGGGGGGCTACACCTTC
TRBJ2-3,TRBD2,NA,TRBV7-9,CASRGASGSRDTQYF,TGTGCCTCAAGGGGGGCTAGCGGGTCAAGAGATACGCAGTATTTT
TRBJ1-1,NA,NA,TRBV7-8,CASSLLNSNTEAFF,TGTGCCAGCAGCTTACTGAACTCAAACACTGAAGCTTTCTTT
TRBJ2-7,TRBD1,NA,TRBV4-1,CASSAPGQGYEQYF,TGCGCCAGCAGCGCCCCGGGACAGGGGTACGAGCAGTACTTC
TRBJ2-5,TRBD2,NA,TRBV5-6,CASRPGRGFQETQYF,TGTGCCAGCAGACCAGGGCGGGGGTTCCAAGAGACCCAGTACTTC
TRBJ2-1,TRBD2,once,TRBV5-1,CASRPLADYNEQFF,TGCGCCAGCAGGCCGCTAGCGGATTACAATGAGCAGTTCTTC
TRBJ1-2,NA,NA,TRBV14,CASSQHEELYLYGYTF,TGTGCCAGCAGCCAACATGAGGAATTGTACCTCTATGGCTACACCTTC
TRBJ2-7,TRBD2,NA,TRBV4-1,CASSQDFLAASYEQYF,TGCGCCAGCAGCCAAGATTTCCTAGCGGCGTCCTACGAGCAGTACTTC
TRBJ2-7,NA,few,TRBV4-1,CASSQKDPGEQYF,TGCGCCAGCAGCCAGAAGGACCCGGGGGAGCAGTACTTC
TRBJ1-5,TRBD1,NA,TRBV7-2,CASSSTGGRLQPQHF,TGTGCCAGCAGTTCCACAGGGGGGAGGCTTCAGCCCCAGCATTTT
TRBJ2-7,NA,NA,TRBV4-3,CASSQDPGGVSYEQYF,TGCGCCAGCAGCCAAGATCCTGGCGGGGTTTCCTACGAGCAGTACTTC
TRBJ1-2,NA,NA,TRBV2,CASTPEYGYTF,TGTGCCAGCACGCCTGAGTATGGCTACACCTTC
TRBJ1-2,NA,NA,TRBV6-5,CASRTDKLYGYTF,TGTGCCAGCAGAACGGACAAGTTATATGGCTACACCTTC
TRBJ2-3,NA,NA,TRBV4-1,CASSQGLAGWGTDTQYF,TGCGCCAGCAGCCAAGGCCTGGCGGGGTGGGGGACAGATACGCAGTATTTT
TRBJ1-1,NA,NA,TRBV2,CASSQSSLPAEAFF,TGTGCCAGCAGTCAATCGTCCCTCCCGGCTGAAGCTTTCTTT
TRBJ2-3,TRBD2,NA,TRBV6-1,CAGTKRGESTDTQYF,TGTGCCGGCACCAAGCGGGGGGAGAGCACAGATACGCAGTATTTT
TRBJ2-4,NA,once,TRBV30,CAWSEKRLAKNIQYF,TGTGCCTGGAGTGAGAAGCGGCTAGCCAAAAACATTCAGTACTTC
TRBJ1-4,TRBD1,NA,TRBV11-2,CASSLDGTGNEKLFF,TGTGCCAGCAGCTTAGATGGGACAGGGAATGAAAAACTGTTTTTT
TRBJ1-5,NA,NA,TRBV15,CATSPGFSNQPQHF,TGTGCCACCAGCCCAGGGTTTAGCAATCAGCCCCAGCATTTT
TRBJ1-1,NA,NA,TRBV5-1,CASSADRFEAFF,TGCGCCAGCAGCGCGGACAGATTTGAAGCTTTCTTT
TRBJ2-3,NA,NA,TRBV11-1,CASSVRGEGIDTQYF,TGTGCCAGCAGCGTGCGGGGTGAAGGTATAGATACGCAGTATTTT
TRBJ2-5,TRBD2,NA,TRBV6-1,CASSEVWTGGDQETQYF,TGTGCCAGCAGTGAAGTTTGGACGGGGGGGGACCAAGAGACCCAGTACTTC
TRBJ1-2,TRBD1,NA,TRBV11-3,CASSFSTGDGYTF,TGTGCCAGCAGCTTCTCGACAGGGGATGGCTACACCTTC
TRBJ1-3,NA,NA,TRBV29-1,CSVVPGGGPGNTIYF,TGCAGCGTTGTACCGGGGGGCGGCCCTGGAAACACCATATATTTT
TRBJ2-5,NA,NA,TRBV27,CASSKTSSRETQYF,TGTGCCAGCAGCAAAACTAGCTCGCGGGAGACCCAGTACTTC
TRBJ2-1,TRBD1,NA,TRBV7-9,CASSRPTGGLYNEQFF,TGTGCCAGCAGCCGTCCAACAGGGGGACTCTACAATGAGCAGTTCTTC
TRBJ1-1,NA,NA,TRBV7-8,CASSLALRSTEAFF,TGTGCCAGCAGCTTAGCGCTAAGGAGCACTGAAGCTTTCTTT
TRBJ2-7,TRBD2,NA,TRBV10-1,CASSERSGDSYEQYF,TGCGCCAGCAGTGAAAGGAGCGGGGACTCCTACGAGCAGTACTTC
TRBJ1-3,NA,NA,TRBV6-5,CASSRTVGNTIYF,TGTGCCAGCAGCCGGACAGTTGGAAACACCATATATTTT
TRBJ1-5,TRBD1,NA,TRBV5-5,CASSPGTGDGQPQHF,TGTGCCAGCAGCCCAGGGACAGGCGATGGGCAGCCCCAGCATTTT
TRBJ1-2,TRBD1,NA,TRBV4-2,CASSRTGVGNGYGYTF,TGTGCCAGCAGCCGAACAGGGGTAGGGAACGGCTATGGCTACACCTTC
TRBJ2-5,TRBD2,NA,TRBV7-9,CASSLAGGGETQYF,TGTGCCAGCAGCTTAGCCGGCGGGGGGGAGACCCAGTACTTC
TRBJ1-3,NA,NA,TRBV2,CASSRRDNRNTIYF,TGTGCCAGCAGCCGACGGGACAACCGGAACACCATATATTTT
TRBJ2-7,NA,NA,TRBV5-5,CASSLVGGTEQYF,TGTGCCAGCAGCTTGGTAGGGGGTACCGAGCAGTACTTC
TRBJ1-5,NA,NA,TRBV30,CAWSPGFSINQPQHF,TGTGCCTGGAGTCCCGGGTTCTCGATCAATCAGCCCCAGCATTTT
TRBJ2-3,TRBD2,NA,TRBV7-6,CASSLRAGGPSDTQYF,TGTGCCAGCAGCTTACGGGCGGGGGGGCCCTCAGATACGCAGTATTTT
TRBJ1-1,TRBD1,NA,TRBV5-4,CASSLGRTGGGTEAFF,TGTGCCAGCAGCTTGGGGCGGACAGGGGGGGGCACTGAAGCTTTCTTT
TRBJ1-3,NA,NA,TRBV5-6,CASSLGQASGNTIYF,TGTGCCAGCAGCTTGGGACAGGCCTCTGGAAACACCATATATTTT
TRBJ1-6,NA,NA,TRBV6-5,CASGANNSPLHF,TGTGCCAGCGGGGCGAATAATTCACCCCTCCACTTT
TRBJ2-7,TRBD1,once,TRBV7-9,CASSTSGQGIDEQYF,TGTGCCAGCAGCACTTCGGGACAGGGGATCGACGAGCAGTACTTC